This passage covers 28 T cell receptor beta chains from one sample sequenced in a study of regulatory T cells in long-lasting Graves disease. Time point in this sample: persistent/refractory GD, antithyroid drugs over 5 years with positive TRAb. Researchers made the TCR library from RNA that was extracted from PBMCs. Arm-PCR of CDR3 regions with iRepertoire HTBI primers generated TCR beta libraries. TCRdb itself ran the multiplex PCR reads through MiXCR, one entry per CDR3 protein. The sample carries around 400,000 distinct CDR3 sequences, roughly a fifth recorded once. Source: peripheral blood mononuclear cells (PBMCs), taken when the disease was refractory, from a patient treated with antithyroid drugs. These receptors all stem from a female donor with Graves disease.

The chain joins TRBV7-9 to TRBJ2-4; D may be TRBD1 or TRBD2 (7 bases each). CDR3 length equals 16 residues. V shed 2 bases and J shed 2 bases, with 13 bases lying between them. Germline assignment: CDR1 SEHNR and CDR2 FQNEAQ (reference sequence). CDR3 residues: CASSLQGGITKNIQYF. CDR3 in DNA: TGTGCCAGCAGCTTACAGGGGGGGATTACCAAAAACATTCAGTACTTC.

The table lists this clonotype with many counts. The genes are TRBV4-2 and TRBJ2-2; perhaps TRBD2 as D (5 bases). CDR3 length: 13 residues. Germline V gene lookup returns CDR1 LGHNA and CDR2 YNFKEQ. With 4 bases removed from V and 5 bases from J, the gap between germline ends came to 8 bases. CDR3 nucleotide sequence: TGTGCCAGCAGCCCGAGCGGAACCGGGGAGCTGTTTTTT. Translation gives CASSPSGTGELFF.

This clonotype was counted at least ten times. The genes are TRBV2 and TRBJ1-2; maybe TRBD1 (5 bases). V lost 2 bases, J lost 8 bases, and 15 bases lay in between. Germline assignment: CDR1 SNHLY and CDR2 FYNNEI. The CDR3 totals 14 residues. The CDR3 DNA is TGTGCCAGCAGTGAAAGACCGGACACGGTGGGCTACACCTTC. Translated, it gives CASSERPDTVGYTF.

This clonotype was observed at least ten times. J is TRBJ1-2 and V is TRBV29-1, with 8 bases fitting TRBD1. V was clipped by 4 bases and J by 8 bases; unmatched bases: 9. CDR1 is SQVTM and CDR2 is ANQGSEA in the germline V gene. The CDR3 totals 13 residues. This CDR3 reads CSVGAGGREGYTF. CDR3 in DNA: TGCAGCGTTGGAGCAGGGGGCAGAGAGGGCTACACCTTC. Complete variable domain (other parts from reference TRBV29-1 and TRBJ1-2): SAVISQKPSRDICQRGTSLTIQCQVDSQVTMMFWYRQQPGQSLTLIATANQGSEATYESGFVIDKFPISRPNLTFSTLTVSNMSPEDSSIYLCSVGAGGREGYTFGSGTRLTVV.

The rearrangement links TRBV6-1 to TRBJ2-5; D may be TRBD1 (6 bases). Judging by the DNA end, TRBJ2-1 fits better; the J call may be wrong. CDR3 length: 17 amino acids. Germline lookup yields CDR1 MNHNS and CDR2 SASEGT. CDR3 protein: CASSLVGSGTIFDEQFF. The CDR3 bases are TGTGCCAGCTCTCTCGTTGGCTCCGGGACAATCTTTGATGAGCAGTTCTTC.

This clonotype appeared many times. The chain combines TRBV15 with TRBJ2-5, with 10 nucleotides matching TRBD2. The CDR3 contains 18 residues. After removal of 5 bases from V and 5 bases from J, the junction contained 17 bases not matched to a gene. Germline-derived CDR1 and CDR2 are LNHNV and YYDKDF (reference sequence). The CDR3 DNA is TGTGCCACCAGCGTGGGAGGGATAGCGGGAGGAGTTGGGGAGACCCAGTACTTC. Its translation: CATSVGGIAGGVGETQYF.

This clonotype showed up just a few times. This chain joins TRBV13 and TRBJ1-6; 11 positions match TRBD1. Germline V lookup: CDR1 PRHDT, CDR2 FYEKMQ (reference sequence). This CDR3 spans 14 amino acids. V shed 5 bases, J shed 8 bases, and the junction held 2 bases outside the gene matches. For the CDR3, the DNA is TGTGCCAGCAGCCAGGGACAGGGGGATTCACCCCTCCACTTT. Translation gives CASSQGQGDSPLHF. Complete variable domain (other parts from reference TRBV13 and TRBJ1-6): AAGVIQSPRHLIKEKRETATLKCYPIPRHDTVYWYQQGPGQDPQFLISFYEKMQSDKGSIPDRFSAQQFSDYHSELNMSSLELGDSALYFCASSQGQGDSPLHFGNGTRLTVT.

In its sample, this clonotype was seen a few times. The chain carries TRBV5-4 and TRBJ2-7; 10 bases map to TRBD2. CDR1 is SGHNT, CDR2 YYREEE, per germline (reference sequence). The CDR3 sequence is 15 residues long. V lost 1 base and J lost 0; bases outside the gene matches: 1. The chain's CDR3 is CASSLTSGNSYEQYF. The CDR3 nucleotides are TGTGCCAGCAGCTTGACTAGCGGGAACTCCTACGAGCAGTACTTC.

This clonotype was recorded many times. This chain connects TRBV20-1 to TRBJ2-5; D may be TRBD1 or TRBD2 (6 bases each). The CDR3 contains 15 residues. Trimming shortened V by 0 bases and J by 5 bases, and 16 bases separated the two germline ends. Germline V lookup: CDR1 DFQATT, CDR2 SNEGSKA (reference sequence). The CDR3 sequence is CSARDSGRGEETQYF. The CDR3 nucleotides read TGCAGTGCTAGAGATAGCGGTAGGGGGGAGGAGACCCAGTACTTC.

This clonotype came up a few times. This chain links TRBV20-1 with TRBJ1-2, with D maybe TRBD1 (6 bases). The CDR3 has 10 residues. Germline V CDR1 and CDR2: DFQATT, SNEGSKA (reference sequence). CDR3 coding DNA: TGCACCCAAGGGGGGGCTGGCTACACCTTC. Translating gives CTQGGAGYTF.

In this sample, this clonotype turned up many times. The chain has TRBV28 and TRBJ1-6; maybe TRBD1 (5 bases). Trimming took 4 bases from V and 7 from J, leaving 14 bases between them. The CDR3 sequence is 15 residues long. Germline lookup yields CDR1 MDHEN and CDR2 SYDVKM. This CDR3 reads CASSSAGGRNSPLHF. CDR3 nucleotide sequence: TGTGCCAGCAGTTCGGCGGGGGGTAGGAATTCACCCCTCCACTTT.

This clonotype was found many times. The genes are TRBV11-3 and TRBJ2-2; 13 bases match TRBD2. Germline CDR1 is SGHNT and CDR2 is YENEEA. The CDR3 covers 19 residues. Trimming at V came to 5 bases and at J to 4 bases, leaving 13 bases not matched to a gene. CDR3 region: CASSPGLAGVGWSTGELFF. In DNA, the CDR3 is TGTGCCAGCAGCCCAGGACTAGCGGGAGTAGGATGGAGCACCGGGGAGCTGTTTTTT.

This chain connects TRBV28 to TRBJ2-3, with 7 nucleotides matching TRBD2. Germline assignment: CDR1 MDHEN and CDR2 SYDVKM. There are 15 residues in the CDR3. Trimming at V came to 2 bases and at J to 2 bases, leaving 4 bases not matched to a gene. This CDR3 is CASSLAGLNTDTQYF. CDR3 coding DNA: TGTGCCAGCAGTTTAGCGGGACTAAACACAGATACGCAGTATTTT. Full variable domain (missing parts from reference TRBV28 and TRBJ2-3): DVKVTQSSRYLVKRTGEKVFLECVQDMDHENMFWYRQDPGLGLRLIYFSYDVKMKEKGDIPEGYSVSREKKERFSLILESASTNQTSMYLCASSLAGLNTDTQYFGPGTRLTVL.

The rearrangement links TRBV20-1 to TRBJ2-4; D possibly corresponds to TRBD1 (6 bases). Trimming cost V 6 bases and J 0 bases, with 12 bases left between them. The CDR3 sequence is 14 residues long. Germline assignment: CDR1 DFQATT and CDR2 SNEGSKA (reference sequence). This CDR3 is CSALTGLAKNIQYF. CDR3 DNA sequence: TGCAGTGCATTGACAGGCCTAGCCAAAAACATTCAGTACTTC.

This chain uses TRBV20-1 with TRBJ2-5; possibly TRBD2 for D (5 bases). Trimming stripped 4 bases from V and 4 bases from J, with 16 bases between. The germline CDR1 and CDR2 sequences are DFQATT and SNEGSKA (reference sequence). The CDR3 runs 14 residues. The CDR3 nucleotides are TGCAGTGCTATGCCGGGGTCAAGCGGAGAGACCCAGTACTTC. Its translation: CSAMPGSSGETQYF.

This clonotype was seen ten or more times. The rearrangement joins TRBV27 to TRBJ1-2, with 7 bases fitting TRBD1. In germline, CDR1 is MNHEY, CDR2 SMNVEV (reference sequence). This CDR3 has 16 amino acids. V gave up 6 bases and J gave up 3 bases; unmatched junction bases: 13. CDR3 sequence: CASRRGTVLADYGYTF. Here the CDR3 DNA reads TGTGCCAGCAGAAGAGGGACAGTTCTAGCGGACTATGGCTACACCTTC.

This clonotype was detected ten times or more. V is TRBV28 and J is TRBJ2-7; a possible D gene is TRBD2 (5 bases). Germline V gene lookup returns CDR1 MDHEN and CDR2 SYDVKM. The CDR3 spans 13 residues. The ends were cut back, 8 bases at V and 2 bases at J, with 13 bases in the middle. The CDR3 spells CASGYDGAYEQYF. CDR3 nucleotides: TGTGCCAGCGGTTACGACGGGGCCTACGAGCAGTACTTC.

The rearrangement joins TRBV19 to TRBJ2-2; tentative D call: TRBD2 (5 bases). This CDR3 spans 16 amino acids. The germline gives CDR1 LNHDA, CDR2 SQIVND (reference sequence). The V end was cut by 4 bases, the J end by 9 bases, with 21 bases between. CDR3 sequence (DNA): TGTGCCAGTAGTAAAGAGCGGATAGGAACCGCTCGGGAGCTGTTTTTT. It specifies CASSKERIGTARELFF.

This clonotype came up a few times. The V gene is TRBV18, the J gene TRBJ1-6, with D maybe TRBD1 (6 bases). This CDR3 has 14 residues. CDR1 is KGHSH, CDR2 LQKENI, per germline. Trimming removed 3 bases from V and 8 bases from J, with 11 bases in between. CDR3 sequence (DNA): TGTGCCAGCTCACCCGGGGGCAGGGATTCACCCCTCCACTTT. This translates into CASSPGGRDSPLHF.

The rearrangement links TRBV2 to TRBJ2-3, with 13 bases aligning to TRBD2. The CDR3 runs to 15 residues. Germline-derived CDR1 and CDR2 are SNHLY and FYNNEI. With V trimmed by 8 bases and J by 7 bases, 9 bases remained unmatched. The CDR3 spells CASGGLAGEVNTQYF. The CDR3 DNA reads TGTGCCAGCGGCGGACTAGCGGGAGAGGTAAATACGCAGTATTTT.

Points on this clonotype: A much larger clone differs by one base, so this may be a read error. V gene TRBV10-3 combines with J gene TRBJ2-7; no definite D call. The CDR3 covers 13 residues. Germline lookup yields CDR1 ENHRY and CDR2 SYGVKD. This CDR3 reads CAISESTGHEQNF. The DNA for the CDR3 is TGTGCCATCAGTGAGTCGACCGGCCACGAGCAGAACTTC.

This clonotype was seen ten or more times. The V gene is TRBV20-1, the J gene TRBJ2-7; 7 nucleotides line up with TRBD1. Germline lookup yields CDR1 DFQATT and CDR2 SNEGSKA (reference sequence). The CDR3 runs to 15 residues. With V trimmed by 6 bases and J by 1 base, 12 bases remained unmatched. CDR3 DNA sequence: TGCAGTGCGACCTCCCGGGACAGTACATCCTACGAGCAGTACTTC. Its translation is CSATSRDSTSYEQYF.

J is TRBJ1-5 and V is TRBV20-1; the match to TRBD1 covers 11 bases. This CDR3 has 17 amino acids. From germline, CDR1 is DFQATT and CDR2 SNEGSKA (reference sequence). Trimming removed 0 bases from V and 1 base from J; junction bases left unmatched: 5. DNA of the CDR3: TGCAGTGCTAGAGACCGGGACAGGGGGAACAGCAATCAGCCCCAGCATTTT. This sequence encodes CSARDRDRGNSNQPQHF.

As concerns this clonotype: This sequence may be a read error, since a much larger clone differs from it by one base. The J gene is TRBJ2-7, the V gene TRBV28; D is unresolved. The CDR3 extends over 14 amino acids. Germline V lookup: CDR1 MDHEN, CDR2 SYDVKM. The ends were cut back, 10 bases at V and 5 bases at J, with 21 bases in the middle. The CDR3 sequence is CATLIKSDPHEQYF. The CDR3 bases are TGTGCCACCCTTATTAAGTCAGACCCCCACGAGCAGTACTTC.

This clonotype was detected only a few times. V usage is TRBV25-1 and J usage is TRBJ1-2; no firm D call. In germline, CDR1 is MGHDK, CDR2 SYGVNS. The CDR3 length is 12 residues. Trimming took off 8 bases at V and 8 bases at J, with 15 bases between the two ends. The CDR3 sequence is CASVGNSGGYTF. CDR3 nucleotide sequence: TGTGCCAGCGTGGGGAATAGTGGAGGCTACACCTTC.

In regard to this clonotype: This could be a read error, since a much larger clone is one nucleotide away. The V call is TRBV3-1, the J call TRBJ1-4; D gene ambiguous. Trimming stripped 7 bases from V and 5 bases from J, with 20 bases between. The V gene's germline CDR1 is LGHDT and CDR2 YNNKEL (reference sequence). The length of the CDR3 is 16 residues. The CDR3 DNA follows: TGTGCCAGCAACTGGACGGACCACCCGGGCAATGAAAAACTGTTTTTT. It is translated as CASNWTDHPGNEKLFF.

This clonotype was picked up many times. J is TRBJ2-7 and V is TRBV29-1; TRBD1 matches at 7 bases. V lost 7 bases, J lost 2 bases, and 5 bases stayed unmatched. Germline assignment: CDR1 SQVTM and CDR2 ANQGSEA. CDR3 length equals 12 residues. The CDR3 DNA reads TGCAGCGCGACAGGGAACCCCTACGAGCAGTACTTC. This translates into CSATGNPYEQYF.

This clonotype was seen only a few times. The CDR3 protein is CSVEDGDRSNTGELFF. The CDR3 region has the DNA TGCAGCGTTGAGGACGGGGACCGATCGAACACCGGGGAGCTGTTTTTT. The chain links TRBV29-1 to TRBJ2-2; tentatively, D is TRBD1 or TRBD2 (5 bases each). Germline CDR1 is SQVTM and CDR2 is ANQGSEA. The CDR3 extends over 16 amino acids. The germline V and J ends were trimmed by 3 bases and 0 bases, with 14 bases remaining between them.